Listed below are T cell receptor beta chains from one sample, sequenced in a study of graft-versus-host responses after intestinal transplantation. The protocol was immunoSEQ multiplex PCR, while the TCRdb copy is restricted to in-frame clones and leaves out a portion. The sample lists about 82,000 clones; 91% were seen once. These receptors' antigens are unknown. Material: unstimulated CD4+ T cells sorted from spleen or lymph node cells, obtained before intestinal transplant. The source of these receptors is a human donor who received an intestinal transplant. Each CDR3 is given with its conserved first and last residue. A D gene is named only where the DNA matches it firmly. Clone size is not always given. Where it is, it says once, few, many or a class for expanded clones.

clone_size	v_call	d_call	j_call	cdr3_nt	cdr3_aa
once	TRBV4-3	TRBD1	TRBJ1-4	TGCGCCAGCAGCCAGGCATTCAATCCGCAGGGGGCGGGTGAAAAACTGTTTTTT	CASSQAFNPQGAGEKLFF
.	TRBV6-1	.	TRBJ2-3	TGTGCCAGCAGTGAATGGAGTGTTGGGGGCGGGGGCGTAGCAGATACGCAGTATTTT	CASSEWSVGGGGVADTQYF
.	TRBV5-6	TRBD1	TRBJ1-2	TGTGCCAGCAGCTTACTTCCGGGACAGCTAAGATTTAACTATGGCTACACCTTC	CASSLLPGQLRFNYGYTF
.	TRBV6-1	TRBD2	TRBJ2-7	TGTGCCAGCAGAGTAGCGGGGTCCTCCTACGAGCAGTACTTC	CASRVAGSSYEQYF
.	TRBV7-2	.	TRBJ1-2	TGTGCCAGCAGCTCGCAATCACAGGGTGCCTATGGCTACACCTTC	CASSSQSQGAYGYTF
.	TRBV4-3	TRBD2	TRBJ2-4	TGCGCCAGCAGCCAAGGGCGCGGGGGGGCCGTGGTCAAAAACATTCAGTACTTC	CASSQGRGGAVVKNIQYF
.	TRBV5-8	.	TRBJ2-1	TGTGCCAGCAGCGAGGGGGTCACCTCCTACAATGAGCAGTTCTTC	CASSEGVTSYNEQFF
.	TRBV9	.	TRBJ1-4	TGTGCCAGCAGCGTAGCAACAGGGAGAGGTGAAAAACTGTTTTTT	CASSVATGRGEKLFF
.	TRBV29-1	.	TRBJ2-2	TGCAGCGTTGAAGATCGTCGGGGGAACACCGGGGAGCTGTTTTTT	CSVEDRRGNTGELFF
.	TRBV30	.	TRBJ1-4	TGTGCCTGGACTAGCGACGGGACGCGTGAAAAACTGTTTTTT	CAWTSDGTREKLFF
once	TRBV7-2	TRBD1	TRBJ1-1	TGTGCCAGCAGCTTAGTTAGGGGGCCGAACACTGAAGCTTTCTTT	CASSLVRGPNTEAFF
once	TRBV6-4	.	TRBJ1-4	TGTGCCAGCAGTGGCTTGGCCCGACAACCATTTAATGAAAAACTGTTTTTT	CASSGLARQPFNEKLFF
.	TRBV9	TRBD2	TRBJ2-3	TGTGCCAGCAGCCCAAGGACTAGCGGGGGCACAGATACGCAGTATTTT	CASSPRTSGGTDTQYF
.	TRBV7-2	.	TRBJ2-7	TGTGCCAGCAGCTTAGGGCAGGGGACCTACGAGCAGTACTTC	CASSLGQGTYEQYF
.	TRBV2	TRBD2	TRBJ2-7	TGTGCCAGCAGTCCTACTAGCGGGGGTAACTACGAGCAGTACTTC	CASSPTSGGNYEQYF
.	TRBV29-1	.	TRBJ2-1	TGCAGCGCTCGGGACTCCCCAAATGAGCAGTTCTTC	CSARDSPNEQFF